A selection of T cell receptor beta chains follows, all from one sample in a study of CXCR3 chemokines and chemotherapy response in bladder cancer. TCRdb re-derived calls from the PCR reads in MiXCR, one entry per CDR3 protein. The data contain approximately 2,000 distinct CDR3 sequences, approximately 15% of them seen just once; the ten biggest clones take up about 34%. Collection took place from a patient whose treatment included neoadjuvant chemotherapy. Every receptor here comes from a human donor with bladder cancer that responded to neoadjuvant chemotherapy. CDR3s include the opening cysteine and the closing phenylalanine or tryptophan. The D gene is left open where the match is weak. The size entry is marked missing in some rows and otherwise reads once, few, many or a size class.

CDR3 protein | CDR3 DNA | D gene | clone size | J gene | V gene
CASSIFRTSGSRDEQFF | TGTGCCAGTAGTATTTTTCGGACTAGCGGGAGTCGCGATGAGCAGTTCTTC | TRBD2 | medium-sized | TRBJ2-1 | TRBV19
CASSSLAGGPELETQYF | TGTGCCAGCAGTTCGCTAGCGGGAGGCCCGGAATTAGAGACCCAGTACTTC | TRBD2 | few | TRBJ2-5 | TRBV27
CASSRGSRNTGELFF | TGTGCCAGCAGCCGCGGGAGCCGTAACACCGGGGAGCTGTTTTTT | TRBD2 | many | TRBJ2-2 | TRBV12-3/TRBV12-4
CASSLGVSIYEQFF | TGTGCCAGCAGTTTGGGAGTCTCTATCTATGAGCAGTTCTTC | . | medium-sized | TRBJ2-1 | TRBV27
CSAGTSGRANTGELFF | TGCAGTGCTGGGACTAGCGGGAGAGCGAACACCGGGGAGCTGTTTTTT | TRBD2 | . | TRBJ2-2 | TRBV20-1
CASSDNTVNEQFF | TGTGCCAGCAGTGATAATACGGTGAATGAGCAGTTCTTC | . | many | TRBJ2-1 | TRBV12-3/TRBV12-4
CASSPRNGANQPQHF | TGTGCCAGCTCACCACGAAACGGGGCGAATCAGCCCCAGCATTTT | . | many | TRBJ1-5 | TRBV18
CATSRGGIGEQNQYF | TGTGCCACCAGCAGGGGGGGGATAGGGGAGCAGAATCAGTATTTT | TRBD2 | medium-sized | TRBJ2-3 | TRBV15
CASSFERGPYEQYF | TGTGCCAGCAGCTTCGAGCGGGGGCCCTACGAGCAGTACTTC | TRBD2 | many | TRBJ2-7 | TRBV11-2
CASTFPGTGGHGELFF | TGTGCCAGCACCTTCCCCGGGACAGGCGGCCACGGGGAGCTGTTTTTT | TRBD1 | medium-sized | TRBJ2-2 | TRBV6-2/TRBV6-3
CASSLSSGSNYEQYF | TGTGCCAGCAGTTTATCTAGCGGGTCCAACTACGAGCAGTACTTC | TRBD2 | many | TRBJ2-7 | TRBV12-3/TRBV12-4
CASSNDRVGYTF | TGTGCCAGCAGCAACGACAGGGTTGGCTACACCTTC | TRBD1 | medium-sized | TRBJ1-2 | TRBV7-2
CASGLGGGGTEAFF | TGTGCCAGCGGCCTAGGAGGGGGCGGCACTGAAGCTTTCTTT | TRBD1 | large | TRBJ1-1 | TRBV6-2/TRBV6-3
CASSFRGGRAFF | TGTGCCAGCAGTTTCAGGGGAGGTCGAGCTTTCTTT | . | many | TRBJ1-1 | TRBV28
CASSIESDEQFF | TGTGCCAGTAGTATAGAGAGCGATGAGCAGTTCTTC | . | medium-sized | TRBJ2-1 | TRBV19
CASSLDPKETQYF | TGTGCCAGCAGCTTAGATCCGAAGGAGACCCAGTACTTC | . | medium-sized | TRBJ2-5 | TRBV7-2
CASSALPGQGANTQYF | TGTGCCAGCAGTGCACTTCCGGGACAGGGGGCTAATACGCAGTATTTT | TRBD1 | . | TRBJ2-3 | TRBV6-1
CASSLRQGWMNTEAFF | TGTGCCAGCAGTTTAAGGCAGGGGTGGATGAACACTGAAGCTTTCTTT | . | many | TRBJ1-1 | TRBV28
CASSPSGLAGRFTQYF | TGTGCCAGCAGTCCCTCGGGACTAGCGGGAAGGTTTACGCAGTATTTT | TRBD2 | large | TRBJ2-3 | TRBV6-5
CASREGLWNTGELFF | TGTGCCAGCAGGGAGGGACTTTGGAACACCGGGGAGCTGTTTTTT | . | medium-sized | TRBJ2-2 | TRBV5-4
CASSSVRAFNEKLFF | TGTGCCAGCAGTTCGGTCAGGGCGTTTAATGAAAAACTGTTTTTT | . | many | TRBJ1-4 | TRBV5-6
CSANSAGGSYNEQFF | TGCAGTGCAAACTCCGCGGGAGGGAGCTACAATGAGCAGTTCTTC | TRBD2 | few | TRBJ2-1 | TRBV20-1
CASSFRTGGYNEQFF | TGTGCCAGCAGTTTTAGAACAGGTGGATACAATGAGCAGTTCTTC | . | many | TRBJ2-1 | TRBV12-3/TRBV12-4
CAWSIGYYNSPLHF | TGTGCCTGGAGTATAGGTTATTATAATTCACCCCTCCACTTT | . | medium-sized | TRBJ1-6 | TRBV30
CASSHRGNLNSPLHF | TGTGCCAGCAGTCACCGGGGGAATTTGAATTCACCCCTCCACTTT | . | many | TRBJ1-6 | TRBV12-3/TRBV12-4
CASSPDQETQYF | TGTGCCAGCTCACCGGATCAGGAGACCCAGTACTTC | . | many | TRBJ2-5 | TRBV18